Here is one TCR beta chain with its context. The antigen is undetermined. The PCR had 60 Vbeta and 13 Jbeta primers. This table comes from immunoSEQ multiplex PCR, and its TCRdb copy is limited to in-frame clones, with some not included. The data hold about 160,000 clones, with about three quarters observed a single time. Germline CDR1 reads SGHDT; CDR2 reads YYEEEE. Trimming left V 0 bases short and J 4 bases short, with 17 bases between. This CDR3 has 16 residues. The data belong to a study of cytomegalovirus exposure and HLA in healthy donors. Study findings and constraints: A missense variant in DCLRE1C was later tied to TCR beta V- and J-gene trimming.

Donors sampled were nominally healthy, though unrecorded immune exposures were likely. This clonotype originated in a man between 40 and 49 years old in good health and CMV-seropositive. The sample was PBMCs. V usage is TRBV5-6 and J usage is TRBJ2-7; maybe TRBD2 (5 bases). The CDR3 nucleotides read TGTGCCAGCAGCTTGGCTCGACTGGGAGTTGCGTACGAGCAGTACTTC. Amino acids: CASSLARLGVAYEQYF.